This entry lists 13 T cell receptor beta chains sequenced from one sample in a study of OX40 agonist ivuxolimab in advanced cancers. Profiling relied on immunoSEQ multiplex PCR, and the TCRdb table lists in-frame clones only, not all of them. The sample lists tens of thousands of clones, 80% to 90% occurring once. The source material was CD4+ or CD8+ T cells sorted from blood, sampled in a trial of the OX40 agonist ivuxolimab. The receptors come from an adult with an advanced solid tumor such as melanoma, head and neck, liver or kidney cancer.

The chain uses TRBV9 and TRBJ2-7; tentative D call: TRBD2 (6 bases). The CDR3 spans 15 residues. The germline gives CDR1 SGDLS, CDR2 YYNGEE. Trimming took off 4 bases at V and 2 bases at J, with 16 bases between the two ends. The CDR3 coding sequence is TGTGCCAGCAGCACCATGGGAGGAGGGACCTACGAGCAGTACTTC. This encodes CASSTMGGGTYEQYF. The variable domain in full, completed from reference TRBV9 and TRBJ2-7, reads DSGVTQTPKHLITATGQRVTLRCSPRSGDLSVYWYQQSLDQGLQFLIQYYNGEERAKGNILERFSAQQFPDLHSELNLSSLELGDSALYFCASSTMGGGTYEQYFGPGTRLTVT.

There are a few counts of this clone. The chain has TRBV9 and TRBJ1-1; D not resolved. CDR3 length: 13 amino acids. Germline loops: CDR1 SGDLS, CDR2 YYNGEE. Trimming took 0 bases from V and 5 from J, leaving 8 bases between them. The CDR3: CASSVGGLTEAFF. The CDR3 nucleotides read TGTGCCAGCAGCGTAGGGGGATTGACTGAAGCTTTCTTT.

The table lists this clone with a count of one. The rearrangement links TRBV18 to TRBJ1-2, with a possible D match to TRBD1 (6 bases). Germline V lookup: CDR1 KGHSH, CDR2 LQKENI. V lost 3 bases and J lost 7, with 15 bases in between. This CDR3 spans 14 amino acids. CDR3 in amino acids: CASSPGQGMVGYTF. The CDR3 DNA sequence: TGTGCCAGCTCACCGGGGCAGGGGATGGTTGGCTACACCTTC.

The chain recombines TRBV4-1 with TRBJ2-7; no reliable D call. The V gene's germline CDR1 is MGHRA and CDR2 YSYEKL. Trimming stripped 1 base from V and 2 bases from J, with 6 bases between. This CDR3 is built from 13 residues. CDR3 protein: CASSQGQAYEQYF. CDR3 DNA sequence: TGCGCCAGCAGCCAAGGTCAGGCCTACGAGCAGTACTTC.

The V call is TRBV14, the J call TRBJ2-5; the match to TRBD2 covers 7 bases. The trim removed 4 bases at V and 3 bases at J, leaving 5 bases unmatched. Germline CDR1 is SGHDN and CDR2 is FVKESK. The CDR3 length is 14 residues. The DNA for the CDR3 is TGTGCCAGCAGCCCAACCCTAGCGGAAGAGACCCAGTACTTC. Its translation is CASSPTLAEETQYF.

The genes are TRBV28 and TRBJ1-2; perhaps TRBD1 as D (6 bases). Trimming cost V 6 bases and J 2 bases, with 16 bases left between them. Germline loops: CDR1 MDHEN, CDR2 SYDVKM. The CDR3 consists of 15 residues. The CDR3 DNA follows: TGTGCCAGCAGAAAACAGGGCCGAAGAAACTATGGCTACACCTTC. This gives the protein CASRKQGRRNYGYTF.

This rearrangement joins TRBV9 to TRBJ2-1; TRBD2 might be the D (5 bases). V shed 4 bases and J shed 6 bases, with 14 bases lying between them. The germline gives CDR1 SGDLS, CDR2 YYNGEE. The CDR3 has 14 residues. CDR3 region: CASSSFGDLNEQFF. The DNA of the CDR3 is TGTGCCAGCAGCTCGTTCGGGGATCTCAATGAGCAGTTCTTC.

This sequence joins TRBV7-9 and TRBJ2-7, with D maybe TRBD1 (5 bases). V was trimmed by 8 bases and J by 7 bases, leaving 15 bases between them. There are 12 residues in the CDR3. CDR1 is SEHNR and CDR2 is FQNEAQ in the germline V gene (reference sequence). The CDR3 region is CASSSGRVEQYF. As DNA, the CDR3 is TGTGCCAGCTCATCGGGCAGGGTTGAGCAGTACTTC.

This clone appeared a single time. The CDR3 here is CARTSALRNEQFF. In DNA, the CDR3 is TGTGCCAGGACTAGCGCGCTTCGCAATGAGCAGTTCTTC. The V gene is TRBV2, the J gene TRBJ2-1, with 8 nucleotides matching TRBD2. Per germline, CDR1 SNHLY and CDR2 FYNNEI. The junction had 7 bases not matched to a gene; V was cut back by 9 bases and J by 6 bases. The CDR3 loop spans 13 amino acids.

This chain connects TRBV7-6 to TRBJ2-1; D unclear. There are 13 residues in the CDR3. Germline V CDR1 and CDR2: SGHVS, FNYEAQ. V was trimmed by 5 bases and J by 3 bases, leaving 8 bases between them. CDR3 residues: CASSPPLYNEQFF. Here the CDR3 DNA reads TGTGCCAGCAGCCCCCCCCTCTACAATGAGCAGTTCTTC.

V and J are TRBV9 and TRBJ2-1; D unresolved. V gave up 3 bases and J gave up 4 bases, with 2 bases separating them. This CDR3 region has 11 residues. Germline CDR1 is SGDLS and CDR2 is YYNGEE. CDR3 nucleotides: TGTGCCAGCAGCGGATACAATGAGCAGTTCTTC. Its protein is CASSGYNEQFF.

This clone was counted a single time. This chain connects TRBV19 to TRBJ1-5, with D possibly TRBD1 on 5 matching bases. Trimming took off 1 base at V and 9 bases at J, with 10 bases between the two ends. Germline V gene sequence: CDR1 LNHDA, CDR2 SQIVND (reference sequence). The CDR3 is 13 amino acids. The CDR3 DNA reads TGTGCCAGTAGTATAGTAACAGGTGGGCCCCAGCATTTT. It codes for CASSIVTGGPQHF.

V gene TRBV7-9 combines with J gene TRBJ2-7, with TRBD1 as a possible D gene (5 bases). Germline-derived CDR1 and CDR2 are SEHNR and FQNEAQ (reference sequence). Deletions cut 7 bases from V and 7 bases from J, with 26 bases between. This CDR3 has 16 residues. The CDR3 sequence is CASNDHSQGLRSEQYF. In nucleotides, the CDR3 is TGTGCCAGCAACGACCATAGCCAGGGCTTGAGGTCGGAGCAGTACTTC.